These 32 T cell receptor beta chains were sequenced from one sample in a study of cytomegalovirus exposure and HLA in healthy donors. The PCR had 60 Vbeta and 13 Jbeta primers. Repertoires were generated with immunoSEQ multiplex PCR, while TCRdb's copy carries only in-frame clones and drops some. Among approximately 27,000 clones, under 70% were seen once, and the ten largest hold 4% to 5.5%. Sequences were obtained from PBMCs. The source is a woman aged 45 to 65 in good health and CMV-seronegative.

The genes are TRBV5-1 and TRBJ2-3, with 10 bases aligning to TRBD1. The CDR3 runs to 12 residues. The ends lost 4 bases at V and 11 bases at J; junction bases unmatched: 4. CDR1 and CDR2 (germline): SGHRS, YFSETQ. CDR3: CASSGDRGRQYF. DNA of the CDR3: TGCGCCAGCAGCGGGGACAGGGGTCGGCAGTATTTT.

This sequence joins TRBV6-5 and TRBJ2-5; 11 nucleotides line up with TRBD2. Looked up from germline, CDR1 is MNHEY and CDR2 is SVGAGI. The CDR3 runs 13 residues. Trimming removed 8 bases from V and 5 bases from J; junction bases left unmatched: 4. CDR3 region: CASLTSGSETQYF. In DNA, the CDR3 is TGTGCCAGCCTCACTAGCGGGAGTGAGACCCAGTACTTC.

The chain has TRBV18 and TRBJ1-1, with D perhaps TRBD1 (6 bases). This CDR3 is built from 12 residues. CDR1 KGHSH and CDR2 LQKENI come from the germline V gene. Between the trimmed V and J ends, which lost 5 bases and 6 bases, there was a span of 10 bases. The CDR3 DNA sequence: TGTGCCAGCTCATACAGGGCTCCTGAAGCTTTCTTT. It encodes CASSYRAPEAFF.

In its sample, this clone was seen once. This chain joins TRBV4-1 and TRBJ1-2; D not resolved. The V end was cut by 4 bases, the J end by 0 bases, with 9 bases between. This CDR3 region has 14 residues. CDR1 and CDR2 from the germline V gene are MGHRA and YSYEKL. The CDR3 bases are TGCGCCAGCAGCCCCCGGGGAGCTAACTATGGCTACACCTTC. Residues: CASSPRGANYGYTF.

This CDR3 reads CATETGTLNYEQYF. The DNA for the CDR3 is TGTGCCACTGAAACCGGGACACTAAACTACGAGCAGTACTTC. The chain carries TRBV28 and TRBJ2-7; weak D call: TRBD1 (6 bases). Germline CDR1 is MDHEN and CDR2 is SYDVKM. Trimming left V 10 bases short and J 3 bases short, with 19 bases between. The CDR3 loop spans 14 amino acids.

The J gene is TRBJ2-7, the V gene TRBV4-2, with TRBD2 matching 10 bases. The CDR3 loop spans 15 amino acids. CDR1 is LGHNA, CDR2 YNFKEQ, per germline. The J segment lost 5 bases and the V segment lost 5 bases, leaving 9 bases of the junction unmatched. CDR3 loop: CASSSGLAEWDEQYF. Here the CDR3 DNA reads TGTGCCAGCAGCTCAGGACTAGCGGAATGGGACGAGCAGTACTTC.

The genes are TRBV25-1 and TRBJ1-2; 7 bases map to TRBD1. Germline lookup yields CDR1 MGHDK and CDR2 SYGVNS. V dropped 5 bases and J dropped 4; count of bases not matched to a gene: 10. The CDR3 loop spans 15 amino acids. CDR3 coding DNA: TGTGCCAGCAGTTCCTCAGGAACAGGGGCCTATGGCTACACCTTC. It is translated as CASSSSGTGAYGYTF.

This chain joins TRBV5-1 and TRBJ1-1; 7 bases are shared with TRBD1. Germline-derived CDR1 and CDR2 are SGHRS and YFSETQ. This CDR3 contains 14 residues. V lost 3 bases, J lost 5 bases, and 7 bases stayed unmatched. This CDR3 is CASSSSGGVTEAFF. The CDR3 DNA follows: TGCGCCAGCAGCTCCTCAGGGGGAGTTACTGAAGCTTTCTTT.

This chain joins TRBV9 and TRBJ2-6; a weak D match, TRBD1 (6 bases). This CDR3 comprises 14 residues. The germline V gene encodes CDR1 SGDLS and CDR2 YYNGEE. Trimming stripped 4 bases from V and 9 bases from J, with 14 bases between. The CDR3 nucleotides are TGTGCCAGCAGCCCGAGGGGGAGCGTCAACGTCCTGACTTTC. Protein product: CASSPRGSVNVLTF.

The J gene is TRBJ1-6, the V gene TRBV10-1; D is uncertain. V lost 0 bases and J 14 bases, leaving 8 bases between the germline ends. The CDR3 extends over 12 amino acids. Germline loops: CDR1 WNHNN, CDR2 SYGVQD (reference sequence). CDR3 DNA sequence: TGCGCCAGCAGTGAGTCGAGCGGTGCCCTCCACTTT. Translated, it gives CASSESSGALHF.

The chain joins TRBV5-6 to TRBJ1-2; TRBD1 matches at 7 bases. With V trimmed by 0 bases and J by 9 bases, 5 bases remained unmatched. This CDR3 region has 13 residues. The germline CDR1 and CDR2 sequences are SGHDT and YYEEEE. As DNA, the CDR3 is TGTGCCAGCAGCTTGGACAGGGGTGAGAGCTACACCTTC. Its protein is CASSLDRGESYTF.

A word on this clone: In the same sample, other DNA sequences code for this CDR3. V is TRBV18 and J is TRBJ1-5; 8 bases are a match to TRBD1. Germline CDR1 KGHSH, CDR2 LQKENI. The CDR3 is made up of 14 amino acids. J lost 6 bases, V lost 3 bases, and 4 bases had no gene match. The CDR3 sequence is CASSPDRVGQPQHF. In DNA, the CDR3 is TGTGCCAGCTCACCGGACAGGGTAGGTCAGCCCCAGCATTTT.

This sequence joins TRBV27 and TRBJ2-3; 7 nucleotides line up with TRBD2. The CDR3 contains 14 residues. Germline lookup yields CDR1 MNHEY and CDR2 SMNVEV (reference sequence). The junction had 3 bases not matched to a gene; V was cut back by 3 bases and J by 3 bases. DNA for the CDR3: TGTGCCAGCAGTTTCTCAGCGGGAACAGATACGCAGTATTTT. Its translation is CASSFSAGTDTQYF.

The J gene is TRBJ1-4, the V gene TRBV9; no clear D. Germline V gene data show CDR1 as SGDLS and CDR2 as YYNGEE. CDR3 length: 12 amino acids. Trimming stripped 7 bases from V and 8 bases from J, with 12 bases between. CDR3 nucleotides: TGTGCCAGCGGCTCAGGTGGGGAAAAACTGTTTTTT. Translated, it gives CASGSGGEKLFF.

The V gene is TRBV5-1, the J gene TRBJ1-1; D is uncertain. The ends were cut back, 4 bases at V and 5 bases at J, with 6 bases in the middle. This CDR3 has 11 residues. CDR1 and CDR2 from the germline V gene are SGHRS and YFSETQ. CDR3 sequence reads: CASSHGTEAFF. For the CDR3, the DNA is TGCGCCAGCAGCCACGGGACTGAAGCTTTCTTT.

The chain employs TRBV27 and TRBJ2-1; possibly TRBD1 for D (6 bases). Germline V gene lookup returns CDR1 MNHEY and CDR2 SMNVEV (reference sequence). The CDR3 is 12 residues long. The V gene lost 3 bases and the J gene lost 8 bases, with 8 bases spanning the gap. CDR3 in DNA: TGTGCCAGCAGTTTCAGGGGCCATGAGCAGTTCTTC. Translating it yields CASSFRGHEQFF.

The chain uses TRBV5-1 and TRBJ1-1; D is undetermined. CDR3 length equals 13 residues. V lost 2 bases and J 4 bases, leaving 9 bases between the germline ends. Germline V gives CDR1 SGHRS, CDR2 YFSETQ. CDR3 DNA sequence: TGCGCCAGCAGCTTAGTGGGGAGCACTGAAGCTTTCTTT. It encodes CASSLVGSTEAFF.

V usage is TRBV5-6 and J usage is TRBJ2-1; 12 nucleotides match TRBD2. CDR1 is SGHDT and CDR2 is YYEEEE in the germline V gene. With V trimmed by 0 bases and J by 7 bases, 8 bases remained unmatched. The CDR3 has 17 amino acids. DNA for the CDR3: TGTGCCAGCAGCTTGGGAGCCGGACTAGCGGGGTTGAATGAGCAGTTCTTC. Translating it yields CASSLGAGLAGLNEQFF.

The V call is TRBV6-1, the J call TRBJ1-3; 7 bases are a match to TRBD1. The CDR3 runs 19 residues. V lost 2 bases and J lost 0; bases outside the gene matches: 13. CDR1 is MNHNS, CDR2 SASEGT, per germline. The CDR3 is CASSELALSTGHSGNTIYF. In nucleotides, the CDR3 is TGTGCCAGCAGTGAATTGGCCTTATCGACAGGGCACTCTGGAAACACCATATATTTT.

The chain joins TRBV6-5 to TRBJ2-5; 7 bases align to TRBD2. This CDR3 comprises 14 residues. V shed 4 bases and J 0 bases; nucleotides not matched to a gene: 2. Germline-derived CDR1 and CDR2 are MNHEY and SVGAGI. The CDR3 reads CASSSGGYQETQYF. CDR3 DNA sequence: TGTGCCAGCAGTTCCGGGGGGTACCAAGAGACCCAGTACTTC.

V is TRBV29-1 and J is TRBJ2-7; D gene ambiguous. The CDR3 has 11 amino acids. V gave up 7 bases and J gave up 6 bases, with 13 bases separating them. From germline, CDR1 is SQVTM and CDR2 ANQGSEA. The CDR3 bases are TGCAGCGCCTTCCAGTTTGGCGAGCAGTACTTC. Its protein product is CSAFQFGEQYF.

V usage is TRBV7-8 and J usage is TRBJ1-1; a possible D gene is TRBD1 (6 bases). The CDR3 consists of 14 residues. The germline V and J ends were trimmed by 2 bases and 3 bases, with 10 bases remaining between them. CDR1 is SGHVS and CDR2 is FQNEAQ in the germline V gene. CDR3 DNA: TGTGCCAGCAGCTTATCCGCAGGGGACACTGAAGCTTTCTTT. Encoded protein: CASSLSAGDTEAFF.

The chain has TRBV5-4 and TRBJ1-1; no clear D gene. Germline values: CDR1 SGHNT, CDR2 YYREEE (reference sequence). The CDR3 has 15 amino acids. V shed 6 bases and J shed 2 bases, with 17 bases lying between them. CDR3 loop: CASMTPTAPNTEAFF. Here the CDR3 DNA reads TGTGCCAGCATGACCCCGACTGCCCCTAACACTGAAGCTTTCTTT. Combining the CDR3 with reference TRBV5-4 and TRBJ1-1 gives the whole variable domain ETGVTQSPTHLIKTRGQQVTLRCSSQSGHNTVSWYQQALGQGPQFIFQYYREEENGRGNFPPRFSGLQFPNYSSELNVNALELDDSALYLCASMTPTAPNTEAFFGQGTRLTVV.

As DNA, the CDR3 is TGTGCCAGCAGTAGAGGGGGCCACACCGGGGAGCTGTTTTTT. Residues: CASSRGGHTGELFF. The rearrangement joins TRBV6-5 to TRBJ2-2; 7 bases are shared with TRBD1. CDR3 length equals 14 residues. J lost 3 bases, V lost 5 bases, and 3 bases had no gene match. The V gene's germline CDR1 is MNHEY and CDR2 SVGAGI.

As DNA, the CDR3 is TGTGCCAGCAGCCCCTTTGTGGATGGGCGGGAGTACTACAATGAGCAGTTCTTC. Translation gives CASSPFVDGREYYNEQFF. This chain connects TRBV4-2 to TRBJ2-1, with 7 bases matching TRBD2. The CDR3 is 18 residues long. Germline V gene data show CDR1 as LGHNA and CDR2 as YNFKEQ. V was pared by 4 bases and J by 3 bases, with 15 bases of the junction left unmatched.

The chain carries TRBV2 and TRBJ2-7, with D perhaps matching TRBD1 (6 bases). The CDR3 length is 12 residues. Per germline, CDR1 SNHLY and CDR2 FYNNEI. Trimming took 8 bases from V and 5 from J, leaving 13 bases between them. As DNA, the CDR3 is TGTGCCAGCCTTACAGGGTTCAACGAGCAGTACTTC. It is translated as CASLTGFNEQYF.

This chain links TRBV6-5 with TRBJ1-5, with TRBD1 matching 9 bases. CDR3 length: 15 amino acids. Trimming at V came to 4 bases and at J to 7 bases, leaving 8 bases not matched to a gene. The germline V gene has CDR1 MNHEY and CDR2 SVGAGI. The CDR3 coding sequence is TGTGCCAGCAGTTCGCTACAGGGGGCTGGACAGCCCCAGCATTTT. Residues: CASSSLQGAGQPQHF.

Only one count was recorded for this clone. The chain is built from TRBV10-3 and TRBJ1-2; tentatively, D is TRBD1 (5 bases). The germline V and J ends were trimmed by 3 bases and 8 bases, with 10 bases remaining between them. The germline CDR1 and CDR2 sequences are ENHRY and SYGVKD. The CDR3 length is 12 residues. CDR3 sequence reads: CAISEGDRGYTF. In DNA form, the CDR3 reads TGTGCCATCAGTGAAGGGGATCGCGGCTACACCTTC.

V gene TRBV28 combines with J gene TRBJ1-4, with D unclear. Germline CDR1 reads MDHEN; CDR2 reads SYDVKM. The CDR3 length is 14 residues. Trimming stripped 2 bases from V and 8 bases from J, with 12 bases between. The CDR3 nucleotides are TGTGCCAGCAGTTTAGGAGGTCTGGCGGAAAAACTGTTTTTT. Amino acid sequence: CASSLGGLAEKLFF.

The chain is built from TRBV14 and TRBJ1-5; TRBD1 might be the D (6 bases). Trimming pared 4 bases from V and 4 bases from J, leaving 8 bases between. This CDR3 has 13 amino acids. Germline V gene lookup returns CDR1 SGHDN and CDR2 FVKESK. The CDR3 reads CASSRDKNQPQHF. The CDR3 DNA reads TGTGCCAGCAGCCGGGACAAAAATCAGCCCCAGCATTTT.

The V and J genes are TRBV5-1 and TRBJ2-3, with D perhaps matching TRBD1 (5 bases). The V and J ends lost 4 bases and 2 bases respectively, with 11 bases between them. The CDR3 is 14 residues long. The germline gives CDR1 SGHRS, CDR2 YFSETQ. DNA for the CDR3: TGCGCCAGCAGCAGGTCGGACAACACAGATACGCAGTATTTT. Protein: CASSRSDNTDTQYF. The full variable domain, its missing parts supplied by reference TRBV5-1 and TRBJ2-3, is KAGVTQTPRYLIKTRGQQVTLSCSPISGHRSVSWYQQTPGQGLQFLFEYFSETQRNKGNFPGRFSGRQFSNSRSEMNVSTLELGDSALYLCASSRSDNTDTQYFGPGTRLTVL.

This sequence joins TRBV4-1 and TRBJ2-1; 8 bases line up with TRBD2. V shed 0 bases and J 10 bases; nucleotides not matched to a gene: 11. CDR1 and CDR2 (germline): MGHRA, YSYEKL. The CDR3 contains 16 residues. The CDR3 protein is CASSQEGGRGVWEQFF. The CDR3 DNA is TGCGCCAGCAGCCAAGAGGGTGGGCGGGGGGTGTGGGAGCAGTTCTTC.